This entry lists 25 T cell receptor beta chains sequenced from one sample in a study of cytomegalovirus exposure and HLA in healthy donors. Both 60 Vbeta primers and 13 Jbeta primers went into the PCR. Method: immunoSEQ multiplex PCR; TCRdb's copy keeps in-frame clones and lacks some. The data show about 190,000 clones, with 60% to 80% seen just once and about 3.1% held by the top ten. Input material: PBMCs. Source of these receptors: a young woman in good health and CMV-seropositive.

This chain connects TRBV11-3 to TRBJ2-1; D perhaps matches TRBD2 (5 bases). CDR1 SGHNT and CDR2 YENEEA come from the germline V gene. The CDR3 length is 14 residues. V was shortened by 3 bases and J by 6 bases, with 12 bases between the two germline ends. The chain's CDR3 is CASSFRGWSNEQFF. The CDR3 coding sequence is TGTGCCAGCAGCTTTCGGGGATGGAGCAATGAGCAGTTCTTC. The full variable domain, its missing parts supplied by reference TRBV11-3 and TRBJ2-1, is EAGVVQSPRYKIIEKKQPVAFWCNPISGHNTLYWYLQNLGQGPELLIRYENEEAVDDSQLPKDRFSAERLKGVDSTLKIQPAELGDSAVYLCASSFRGWSNEQFFGPGTRLTVL.

This clone was recorded a few times. The chain couples TRBV4-2 to TRBJ1-1; possibly TRBD1 for D (5 bases). Germline V CDR1 and CDR2: LGHNA, YNFKEQ. V lost 4 bases and J 6 bases, leaving 12 bases between the germline ends. CDR3 length equals 13 residues. CDR3 region: CASSLAAGAEAFF. The CDR3 DNA reads TGTGCCAGCAGCCTCGCGGCGGGGGCTGAAGCTTTCTTT.

This clone has more than one count but fewer than ten. An end of the junction differs from the germline gene, which may be a read error. The chain recombines TRBV7-9 with TRBJ1-5; maybe TRBD1 (6 bases). The length of the CDR3 is 16 residues. CDR1 is SEHNR and CDR2 is FQNEAQ in the germline V gene (reference sequence). The CDR3 nucleotides read TGTTCCAGCAGCTCGTGGGGACAACCTGGCAATCAGCCCCAGCATTTT. It yields the protein CSSSSWGQPGNQPQHF.

The chain is built from TRBV21-1 and TRBJ2-3; the table gives TRBD1 as D, unverified against the DNA. TRBV21-1 counts as a pseudogene. The CDR3 extends over 16 amino acids. Here the CDR3 reads CASSKGTGGVTDTQYF. The CDR3 DNA reads TGTGCCAGCAGCAAAGGAACAGGGGGCGTCACAGATACGCAGTATTTT.

J is TRBJ2-3 and V is TRBV28; 7 bases are shared with TRBD2. This CDR3 is 16 amino acids long. Germline CDR1 is MDHEN and CDR2 is SYDVKM. Trimming cost V 3 bases and J 3 bases; bases outside gene matches: 9. CDR3 loop: CASSFDLGGRTDTQYF. In DNA form, the CDR3 reads TGTGCCAGCAGTTTCGACCTCGGGGGGAGGACAGATACGCAGTATTTT.

The chain has TRBV15 and TRBJ2-5, with TRBD1 matching 8 bases. V shed 1 base, J shed 2 bases, and the junction held 3 bases outside the gene matches. Germline CDR1 reads LNHNV; CDR2 reads YYDKDF (reference sequence). The CDR3 totals 15 residues. CDR3 nucleotide sequence: TGTGCCACCAGCAGAGTGGGGGACAGGCAAGAGACCCAGTACTTC. Amino acids: CATSRVGDRQETQYF. The full variable domain, rest sourced from reference TRBV15 and TRBJ2-5, is DAMVIQNPRYQVTQFGKPVTLSCSQTLNHNVMYWYQQKSSQAPKLLFHYYDKDFNNEADTPDNFQSRRPNTSFCFLDIRSPGLGDTAMYLCATSRVGDRQETQYFGPGTRLLVL.

The chain carries TRBV2 and TRBJ2-1, with D tentatively TRBD1 (8 bases). Deletions cut 6 bases from V and 5 bases from J, with 26 bases between. Germline V gene sequence: CDR1 SNHLY, CDR2 FYNNEI. This CDR3 is built from 18 residues. As DNA, the CDR3 is TGTGCCAGCAGCCGAGGGGGGAGGGCAGGGGGCGACAACAATGAGCAGTTCTTC. Protein: CASSRGGRAGGDNNEQFF.

V is TRBV25-1 and J is TRBJ2-3, with D perhaps TRBD2 (6 bases). V was pared by 1 base and J by 1 base, with 9 bases between. Germline V lookup: CDR1 MGHDK, CDR2 SYGVNS. There are 15 residues in the CDR3. CDR3 in amino acids: CASSESGAGTDTQYF. CDR3 sequence (DNA): TGTGCCAGCAGTGAATCGGGAGCCGGCACAGATACGCAGTATTTT.

The V call is TRBV6-5, the J call TRBJ1-3; possible D gene TRBD1, 6 bases. The CDR3 has 14 amino acids. V lost 6 bases to trimming and J lost 0 bases, with 9 bases between them. From germline, CDR1 is MNHEY and CDR2 SVGAGI. This CDR3 is CASSRGPSGNTIYF. In DNA, the CDR3 is TGTGCCAGCAGCAGGGGCCCCTCTGGAAACACCATATATTTT.

This chain connects TRBV6-1 to TRBJ2-7; maybe TRBD2 (6 bases). V lost 7 bases, J lost 0 bases, and 13 bases lay in between. CDR3 length: 14 amino acids. The germline V gene encodes CDR1 MNHNS and CDR2 SASEGT. The CDR3 loop is CASTREPSSYEQYF. The CDR3 nucleotides are TGTGCCAGCACACGGGAGCCCAGCTCCTACGAGCAGTACTTC.

This chain joins TRBV5-1 and TRBJ2-5; TRBD1 matches 7 bases. With V trimmed by 4 bases and J by 4 bases, 4 bases remained unmatched. The CDR3 loop spans 13 amino acids. Per germline, CDR1 SGHRS and CDR2 YFSETQ. DNA of the CDR3: TGCGCCAGCAGCCGGGGACAGTTAGAGACCCAGTACTTC. It codes for CASSRGQLETQYF. The variable domain in full, completed from reference TRBV5-1 and TRBJ2-5, reads KAGVTQTPRYLIKTRGQQVTLSCSPISGHRSVSWYQQTPGQGLQFLFEYFSETQRNKGNFPGRFSGRQFSNSRSEMNVSTLELGDSALYLCASSRGQLETQYFGPGTRLLVL.

The chain links TRBV7-6 to TRBJ2-4; 8 bases agree with TRBD1. Trimming removed 1 base from V and 7 bases from J; junction bases left unmatched: 9. The CDR3 has 16 residues. The germline V gene encodes CDR1 SGHVS and CDR2 FNYEAQ. For the CDR3, the DNA is TGTGCCAGCAGCTTAGATTTTCGGACAGGGACTAACATTCAGTACTTC. It encodes CASSLDFRTGTNIQYF.

This chain joins TRBV9 and TRBJ2-3, with D tentatively TRBD2 (5 bases). Germline CDR1 SGDLS, CDR2 YYNGEE. Trimming pared 1 base from V and 1 base from J, leaving 7 bases between. The CDR3 length is 14 residues. CDR3 loop: CASSVSAGTDTQYF. The CDR3 nucleotides are TGTGCCAGCAGCGTATCAGCGGGCACAGATACGCAGTATTTT.

The chain uses TRBV7-2 and TRBJ1-6; D call uncertain. Per the germline V gene, CDR1 is SGHTA and CDR2 is FQGNSA. This CDR3 is 15 amino acids long. The V end was cut by 2 bases, the J end by 6 bases, with 11 bases between. CDR3 residues: CASSLQRQSNSPLHF. The CDR3, as DNA: TGTGCCAGCAGCTTACAAAGACAATCTAATTCACCCCTCCACTTT.

J is TRBJ2-1 and V is TRBV10-2; D not resolved. The CDR3 runs 13 residues. Per germline, CDR1 WSHSY and CDR2 SAAADI. Trimming shortened V by 7 bases and J by 2 bases, and 9 bases separated the two germline ends. The chain's CDR3 is CASIGGTYNEQFF. CDR3 DNA sequence: TGCGCCAGCATTGGCGGCACCTACAATGAGCAGTTCTTC.

This clone was counted a few times. The chain employs TRBV6-6 and TRBJ1-2, with a tentative D call TRBD1 (5 bases). The CDR3 length is 13 residues. CDR1 MNHNY and CDR2 SVGAGI come from the germline V gene (reference sequence). The V gene lost 4 bases and the J gene lost 8 bases, with 14 bases spanning the gap. CDR3 bases: TGTGCCAGCAGTTCGGACACGACGCAAGGCTACACCTTC. As protein: CASSSDTTQGYTF.

In regard to this clone: An end of the junction differs from the germline gene, which may be a read error. The rearrangement uses TRBV7-9 and TRBJ1-2, with TRBD1 matching 8 bases. Germline V lookup: CDR1 SEHNR, CDR2 FQNEAQ (reference sequence). The CDR3 runs to 11 residues. This chain's CDR3 is CASSRTGTGSF. The CDR3 DNA reads TGTGCCAGCAGCAGAACCGGGACAGGCAGCTTC.

This chain uses TRBV27 with TRBJ2-1; the match to TRBD1 covers 9 bases. Germline V gene sequence: CDR1 MNHEY, CDR2 SMNVEV (reference sequence). This CDR3 is 15 amino acids long. V gave up 6 bases and J gave up 4 bases; unmatched junction bases: 7. The CDR3 here is CASRHRDRAYNEQFF. CDR3 nucleotide sequence: TGTGCCAGCAGGCACCGGGACAGGGCTTACAATGAGCAGTTCTTC.

V is TRBV7-6 and J is TRBJ2-1, with 10 nucleotides matching TRBD2. The CDR3 length is 17 residues. Trimming cost V 1 base and J 4 bases; bases outside gene matches: 7. The germline V gene has CDR1 SGHVS and CDR2 FNYEAQ. The CDR3 sequence is CASSLDPPSGSYNEQFF. CDR3 bases: TGTGCCAGCAGCTTAGACCCCCCTAGCGGGAGTTACAATGAGCAGTTCTTC.

There are a few counts of this clone. The chain joins TRBV19 to TRBJ1-1, with D possibly matching TRBD1 (5 bases). V lost 1 base and J 0 bases, leaving 9 bases between the germline ends. In germline, CDR1 is LNHDA, CDR2 SQIVND (reference sequence). CDR3 length equals 15 residues. CDR3 coding DNA: TGTGCCAGTAGTATAGGGACACCCATGAACACTGAAGCTTTCTTT. Encoded protein: CASSIGTPMNTEAFF.

A note on this clone: At one of its ends the junction is not consistent with the germline gene, which may arise from a read error. The rearrangement uses TRBV9 and TRBJ2-1; 8 bases align to TRBD2. Germline V gene data show CDR1 as SGDLS and CDR2 as YYNGEE. CDR3 length: 15 residues. The CDR3 sequence is CASSVLSGRLNGQFF. The CDR3, as DNA: TGTGCCAGCAGCGTTTTGAGCGGGAGATTAAATGGGCAGTTCTTC.

The rearrangement links TRBV28 to TRBJ2-5, with a tentative D call TRBD2 (5 bases). From germline, CDR1 is MDHEN and CDR2 SYDVKM. The CDR3 sequence is 14 residues long. The V gene lost 6 bases and the J gene lost 4 bases, with 15 bases spanning the gap. CDR3 amino acids: CASRSSSTRETQYF. Written as DNA, the CDR3 is TGTGCCAGCAGATCCTCTAGCACACGAGAGACCCAGTACTTC.

The chain carries TRBV2 and TRBJ1-6, with D perhaps TRBD1 (6 bases). The CDR3 length is 17 residues. The germline CDR1 and CDR2 sequences are SNHLY and FYNNEI. The V and J ends lost 3 bases and 7 bases respectively, with 19 bases between them. The CDR3 loop reads CASSDNRAEVGNSPLHF. DNA for the CDR3: TGTGCCAGCAGTGATAACAGGGCAGAGGTGGGAAATTCACCCCTCCACTTT. Based on the CDR3 plus reference TRBV2 and TRBJ1-6, the full variable domain is EPEVTQTPSHQVTQMGQEVILRCVPISNHLYFYWYRQILGQKVEFLVSFYNNEISEKSEIFDDQFSVERPDGSNFTLKIRSTKLEDSAMYFCASSDNRAEVGNSPLHFGNGTRLTVT.

The chain's CDR3 is CASSAQGYRVNTEAFF. In nucleotides, the CDR3 is TGTGCCAGCAGCGCCCAGGGTTACAGGGTAAACACTGAAGCTTTCTTT. V is TRBV9 and J is TRBJ1-1; maybe TRBD1 (6 bases). The germline V gene encodes CDR1 SGDLS and CDR2 YYNGEE. This CDR3 has 16 residues. Trimming left V 3 bases short and J 2 bases short, with 17 bases between.

The gene calls are TRBV19 and TRBJ1-1; no clear D gene. This CDR3 region has 15 residues. Trimming pared 5 bases from V and 1 base from J, leaving 14 bases between. Germline CDR1 is LNHDA and CDR2 is SQIVND (reference sequence). CDR3: CASSPAPGRNTEAFF. CDR3 DNA sequence: TGTGCCAGTAGTCCAGCTCCGGGGAGGAACACTGAAGCTTTCTTT.